This entry lists 14 T cell receptor beta chains sequenced from one sample in a study of blood T cell repertoires in COVID-19. The assay was immunoSEQ multiplex PCR, and TCRdb's table has in-frame clones only and misses some. The sample has tens of thousands of clones; more than 90% are singletons. The sample consisted of peripheral blood. The receptors were sampled from a man in his fifties or sixties with acute or convalescent COVID-19.

The V gene is TRBV2, the J gene TRBJ2-5; 8 positions match TRBD2. Germline V CDR1 and CDR2: SNHLY, FYNNEI. V shed 6 bases and J 4 bases; nucleotides not matched to a gene: 10. This CDR3 comprises 15 residues. In DNA form, the CDR3 reads TGTGCCAGCAGGAGTAGGGCGGGAGGTGGAGAGACCCAGTACTTC. Protein sequence: CASRSRAGGGETQYF.

This chain uses TRBV28 with TRBJ2-7, with 8 bases matching TRBD1. Germline lookup yields CDR1 MDHEN and CDR2 SYDVKM. The J segment lost 3 bases and the V segment lost 6 bases, leaving 4 bases of the junction unmatched. The CDR3 runs to 13 residues. CDR3: CASRSGGVYEQYF. The CDR3 region has the DNA TGTGCCAGCAGGTCAGGGGGCGTCTACGAGCAGTACTTC. Variable domain in full (rest from reference TRBV28 and TRBJ2-7): DVKVTQSSRYLVKRTGEKVFLECVQDMDHENMFWYRQDPGLGLRLIYFSYDVKMKEKGDIPEGYSVSREKKERFSLILESASTNQTSMYLCASRSGGVYEQYFGPGTRLTVT.

The table lists this clone with a count of one. V usage is TRBV6-5 and J usage is TRBJ2-7; TRBD1 agrees at 8 bases. CDR3 length equals 14 residues. Losses at the gene ends were 4 bases for V and 6 bases for J; bases not matched to a gene: 8. CDR1 and CDR2 (germline): MNHEY, SVGAGI. The CDR3 coding sequence is TGTGCCAGCAGTTCCCAGGGGGCTCCTTTCGAGCAGTACTTC. It specifies CASSSQGAPFEQYF.

The rearrangement links TRBV6-2 or TRBV6-3 to TRBJ2-4; 8 bases line up with TRBD1. The J segment lost 7 bases and the V segment lost 5 bases, leaving 7 bases of the junction unmatched. The CDR3 is 14 amino acids. Germline V gene sequence: CDR1 MNHEY, CDR2 SVGEGT. As DNA, the CDR3 is TGTGCCAGCAGTACCGCGGACAGGGAGAACATTCAGTACTTC. Its protein is CASSTADRENIQYF.

The chain recombines TRBV2 with TRBJ2-5, with 8 bases that match TRBD1. The CDR3 sequence is 14 residues long. Per germline, CDR1 SNHLY and CDR2 FYNNEI. V shed 6 bases, J shed 4 bases, and the junction held 7 bases outside the gene matches. CDR3 loop: CASSDRGRGETQYF. The CDR3 DNA follows: TGTGCCAGCAGCGACAGGGGAAGGGGAGAGACCCAGTACTTC.

CDR3 in amino acids: CASSGGTGSNEQFF. CDR3 bases: TGCGCCAGCAGCGGGGGGACAGGGAGCAATGAGCAGTTCTTC. This sequence joins TRBV5-1 and TRBJ2-1; 9 nucleotides align to TRBD1. V lost 4 bases to trimming and J lost 6 bases; unmatched junction nucleotides: 5. CDR3 size: 14 residues. CDR1 and CDR2 (germline): SGHRS, YFSETQ.

The J gene is TRBJ2-2, the V gene TRBV6-4; 7 nucleotides match TRBD2. J was trimmed by 4 bases and V by 4 bases; bases with no gene match: 9. Germline lookup yields CDR1 MRHNA and CDR2 SNTAGT. The CDR3 is 16 amino acids. CDR3 sequence (DNA): TGTGCCAGCAGTGCCCGAGGGGCGGGAGCCACCGGGGAGCTGTTTTTT. This codes for CASSARGAGATGELFF.

The genes are TRBV4-2 and TRBJ2-7, with 10 nucleotides matching TRBD2. The germline CDR1 and CDR2 sequences are LGHNA and YNFKEQ. The CDR3 has 15 residues. Trimming at V came to 1 base and at J to 4 bases, leaving 4 bases not matched to a gene. The CDR3 protein is CASSQGLAGAYEQYF. The CDR3 nucleotides read TGTGCCAGCAGCCAAGGCCTAGCGGGAGCTTACGAGCAGTACTTC.

In this sample, this clone turned up a few times. This rearrangement joins TRBV5-1 to TRBJ1-4, with D perhaps TRBD1 (5 bases). This CDR3 spans 14 amino acids. Per germline, CDR1 SGHRS and CDR2 YFSETQ. V lost 6 bases and J lost 8, with 17 bases in between. The CDR3 spells CASTSGQGGEKLFF. The CDR3 nucleotides are TGCGCCAGCACCTCCGGGCAGGGAGGAGAAAAACTGTTTTTT. Filled out from reference TRBV5-1 and TRBJ1-4, the complete variable domain reads KAGVTQTPRYLIKTRGQQVTLSCSPISGHRSVSWYQQTPGQGLQFLFEYFSETQRNKGNFPGRFSGRQFSNSRSEMNVSTLELGDSALYLCASTSGQGGEKLFFGSGTQLSVL.

The chain combines TRBV9 with TRBJ1-2; 9 nucleotides line up with TRBD1. There are 13 residues in the CDR3. CDR1 is SGDLS and CDR2 is YYNGEE in the germline V gene. Trimming removed 4 bases from V and 5 bases from J; junction bases left unmatched: 3. The CDR3 sequence: CASSRTGVYGYTF. The CDR3 bases are TGTGCCAGCAGCCGGACAGGGGTGTATGGCTACACCTTC.

This chain joins TRBV27 and TRBJ2-7, with D possibly being TRBD2 (5 bases). V was pared by 6 bases and J by 5 bases, with 20 bases between. From germline, CDR1 is MNHEY and CDR2 SMNVEV (reference sequence). This CDR3 has 15 residues. The DNA of the CDR3 is TGTGCCAGCAGACCACATCGAGCGGCGGATAACGAGCAGTACTTC. Amino acid sequence: CASRPHRAADNEQYF.

The CDR3 region has the DNA TGTGCCAGCAGTACAGGGGGTGGGGGCAATCAGCCCCAGCATTTT. Amino acids: CASSTGGGGNQPQHF. The rearrangement uses TRBV2 and TRBJ1-5; 8 positions match TRBD1. This CDR3 is built from 15 residues. The germline gives CDR1 SNHLY, CDR2 FYNNEI. V lost 5 bases to trimming and J lost 2 bases; unmatched junction nucleotides: 5.

This chain links TRBV6-5 with TRBJ1-5; 10 positions agree with TRBD1. Germline CDR1 and CDR2: MNHEY and SVGAGI. The CDR3 extends over 15 amino acids. After removal of 6 bases from V and 5 bases from J, the junction contained 7 bases not matched to a gene. The CDR3: CASSPDRGPDQPQHF. The CDR3 DNA is TGTGCCAGCAGCCCCGACAGGGGGCCCGATCAGCCCCAGCATTTT.

J is TRBJ2-5 and V is TRBV18; no definite D call. V lost 6 bases and J 4 bases, leaving 15 bases between the germline ends. Germline V lookup: CDR1 KGHSH, CDR2 LQKENI. CDR3 length: 14 amino acids. CDR3 DNA sequence: TGTGCCAGCTCGCCCTCATCGGGTGGAGAGACCCAGTACTTC. Translation gives CASSPSSGGETQYF.